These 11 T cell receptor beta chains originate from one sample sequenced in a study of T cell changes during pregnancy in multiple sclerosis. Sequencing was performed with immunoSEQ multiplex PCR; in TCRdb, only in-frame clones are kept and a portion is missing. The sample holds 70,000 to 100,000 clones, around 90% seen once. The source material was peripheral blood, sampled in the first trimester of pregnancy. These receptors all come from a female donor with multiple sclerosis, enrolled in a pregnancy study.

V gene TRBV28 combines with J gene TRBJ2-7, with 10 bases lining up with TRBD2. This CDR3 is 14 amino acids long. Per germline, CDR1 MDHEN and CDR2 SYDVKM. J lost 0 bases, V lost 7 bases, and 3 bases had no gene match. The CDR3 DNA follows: TGTGCCAGCACCTTAGCGGGAGGCTCCTACGAGCAGTACTTC. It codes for CASTLAGGSYEQYF.

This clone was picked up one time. In nucleotides, the CDR3 is TGTGCCAGCAGTTTATGGGGGACAGGGCCGAACACAGATACGCAGTATTTT. Translation: CASSLWGTGPNTDTQYF. This sequence joins TRBV28 and TRBJ2-3, with 9 bases lining up with TRBD1. The CDR3 totals 17 residues. J gave up 2 bases and V 0 bases, and 6 bases lay outside the gene matches. Germline V gives CDR1 MDHEN, CDR2 SYDVKM.

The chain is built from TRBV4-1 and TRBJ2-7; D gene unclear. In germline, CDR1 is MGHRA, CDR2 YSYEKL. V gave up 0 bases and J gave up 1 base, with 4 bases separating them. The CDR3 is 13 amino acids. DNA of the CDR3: TGCGCCAGCAGCCAAGACAGGTCCTACGAGCAGTACTTC. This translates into CASSQDRSYEQYF.

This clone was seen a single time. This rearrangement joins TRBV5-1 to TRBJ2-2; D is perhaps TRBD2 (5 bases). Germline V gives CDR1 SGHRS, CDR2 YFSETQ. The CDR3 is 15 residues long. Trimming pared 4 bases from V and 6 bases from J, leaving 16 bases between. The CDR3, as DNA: TGCGCCAGCAGCCCCTCCTTAGGAGGCGCCGGGGAGCTGTTTTTT. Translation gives CASSPSLGGAGELFF.

This CDR3 is CASSQVESYNEQFF. CDR3 nucleotides: TGTGCCAGCTCACAGGTTGAATCCTACAATGAGCAGTTCTTC. The rearrangement uses TRBV6-1 and TRBJ2-1; perhaps TRBD1 as D (5 bases). The CDR3 is 14 amino acids. V gave up 8 bases and J gave up 1 base, with 12 bases separating them. From germline, CDR1 is MNHNS and CDR2 SASEGT.

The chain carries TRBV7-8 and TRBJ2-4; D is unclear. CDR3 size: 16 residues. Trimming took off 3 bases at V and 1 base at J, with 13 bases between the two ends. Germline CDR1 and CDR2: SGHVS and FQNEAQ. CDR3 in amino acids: CASSLSLGFAKNIQYF. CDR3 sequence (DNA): TGTGCCAGCAGCTTGTCCCTAGGATTCGCCAAAAACATTCAGTACTTC.

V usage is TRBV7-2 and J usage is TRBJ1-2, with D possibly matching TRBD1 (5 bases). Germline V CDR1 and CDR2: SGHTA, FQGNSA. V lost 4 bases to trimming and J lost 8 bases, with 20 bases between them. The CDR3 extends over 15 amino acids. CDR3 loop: CASSSRLGEEEGYTF. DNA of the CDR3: TGTGCCAGCAGCTCAAGACTAGGGGAGGAGGAAGGCTACACCTTC.

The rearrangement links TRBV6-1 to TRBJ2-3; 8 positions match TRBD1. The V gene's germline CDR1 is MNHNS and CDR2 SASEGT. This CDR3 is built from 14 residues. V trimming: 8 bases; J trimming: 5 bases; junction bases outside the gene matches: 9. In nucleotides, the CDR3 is TGTGCCAGCCTCGAGTACAGGGGGAGAGATACGCAGTATTTT. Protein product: CASLEYRGRDTQYF.

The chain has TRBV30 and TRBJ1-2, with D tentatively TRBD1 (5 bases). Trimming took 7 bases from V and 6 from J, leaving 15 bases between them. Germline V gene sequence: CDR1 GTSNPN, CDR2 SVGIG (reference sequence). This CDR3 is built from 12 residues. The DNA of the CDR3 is TGTGCCTTATACCCCACAGGAGATGGCTACACCTTC. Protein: CALYPTGDGYTF.

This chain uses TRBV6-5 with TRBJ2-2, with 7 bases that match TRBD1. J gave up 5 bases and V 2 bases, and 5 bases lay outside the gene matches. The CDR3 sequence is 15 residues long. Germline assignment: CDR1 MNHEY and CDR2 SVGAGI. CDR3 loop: CASSYTGTETGELFF. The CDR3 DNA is TGTGCCAGCAGTTACACCGGGACAGAAACCGGGGAGCTGTTTTTT.

The DNA for the CDR3 is TGCGCCAGCACCTCCTACCCGGGACAGGGAGCCGGGGAGCTGTTTTTT. This encodes CASTSYPGQGAGELFF. The chain links TRBV5-1 to TRBJ2-2; 9 bases fit TRBD1. The CDR3 sequence is 16 residues long. CDR1 SGHRS and CDR2 YFSETQ come from the germline V gene. V gave up 6 bases and J gave up 6 bases; unmatched junction bases: 12.